These 16 T cell receptor beta chains originate from one sample sequenced in a study of T cell responses to AZD1222 COVID-19 vaccine. Profiling relied on immunoSEQ multiplex PCR, and the TCRdb table lists in-frame clones only, not all of them. Of fewer than 200,000 clones listed, around nine tenths are singletons. This sample comprised peripheral blood, obtained on day 0 of AZD1222 vaccination. Receptors were obtained from an adult in good health.

The chain uses TRBV27 and TRBJ1-6; D is uncertain. The CDR3 has 14 amino acids. CDR1 MNHEY and CDR2 SMNVEV come from the germline V gene (reference sequence). V lost 2 bases to trimming and J lost 13 bases, with 15 bases between them. Written as DNA, the CDR3 is TGTGCCAGCAGTTTAACCAAACCGGAGGACCCCCTCCACTTT. Its protein product is CASSLTKPEDPLHF.

The CDR3 coding sequence is TGTGCCAGCAGCCCGACAGGGTCGAGCTCCTACGAGCAGTACGTC. It translates to CASSPTGSSSYEQYV. The V gene is TRBV13, the J gene TRBJ2-7, with 7 bases that match TRBD1. J was trimmed by 0 bases and V by 5 bases; bases with no gene match: 7. From germline, CDR1 is PRHDT and CDR2 FYEKMQ (reference sequence). The CDR3 loop spans 15 amino acids.

The DNA for the CDR3 is TGTGCCAGCAGCTTGGCCAGACTAGGAGACACAGATACGCAGTATTTT. Translated: CASSLARLGDTDTQYF. The chain uses TRBV5-5 and TRBJ2-3; tentative D call: TRBD2 (6 bases). The CDR3 is made up of 16 amino acids. Trimming cost V 0 bases and J 2 bases, with 13 bases left between them. Germline CDR1 and CDR2: SGHKS and YYEKEE (reference sequence).

This chain uses TRBV10-3 with TRBJ1-1, with D perhaps TRBD1 (6 bases). The V gene's germline CDR1 is ENHRY and CDR2 SYGVKD. Trimming removed 10 bases from V and 0 bases from J, with 15 bases in between. CDR3 size: 14 residues. The CDR3 DNA sequence: TGTGCCACCAGACCAGACAGGCTGAACACTGAAGCTTTCTTT. This codes for CATRPDRLNTEAFF.

CDR3 nucleotides: TGTGCCAGCGAGGGAGACCACAATGAGCAGTTCTTC. Protein product: CASEGDHNEQFF. The chain uses TRBV6-5 and TRBJ2-1, with TRBD2 as a possible D gene (5 bases). The CDR3 loop spans 12 amino acids. Trimming removed 8 bases at V and 5 bases at J, with 10 bases between. CDR1 and CDR2 from the germline V gene are MNHEY and SVGAGI.

This clone was picked up one time. The rearrangement uses TRBV2 and TRBJ1-1, with D uncertain. The CDR3 spans 16 residues. The ends were cut back, 0 bases at V and 2 bases at J, with 13 bases in the middle. Germline assignment: CDR1 SNHLY and CDR2 FYNNEI. The CDR3 DNA reads TGTGCCAGCAGTGAAGCGCGATGGGGAAGAAACACTGAAGCTTTCTTT. It encodes CASSEARWGRNTEAFF.

The chain joins TRBV19 to TRBJ2-1; TRBD2 aligns across 8 bases. The CDR3 is 14 residues long. The J segment lost 4 bases and the V segment lost 7 bases, leaving 6 bases of the junction unmatched. Germline V gene sequence: CDR1 LNHDA, CDR2 SQIVND (reference sequence). CDR3 coding DNA: TGTGCCAGTACCCCAGCGGGAGCGTACAATGAGCAGTTCTTC. This gives the protein CASTPAGAYNEQFF.

V and J are TRBV11-2 and TRBJ1-2; D is possibly TRBD1 (5 bases). Trimming pared 0 bases from V and 7 bases from J, leaving 15 bases between. Germline lookup yields CDR1 SGHAT and CDR2 FQNNGV. CDR3 length equals 15 residues. This chain's CDR3 is CASSLESAGRGGYTF. CDR3 coding DNA: TGTGCCAGCAGCTTAGAGTCGGCGGGGCGCGGTGGCTACACCTTC.

This chain connects TRBV28 to TRBJ1-5; D not certain. Germline V gives CDR1 MDHEN, CDR2 SYDVKM. Trimming cost V 6 bases and J 0 bases, with 6 bases left between them. The CDR3 consists of 13 residues. This chain's CDR3 is CASSRDSNQPQHF. CDR3 in DNA: TGTGCCAGCAGCAGAGATAGCAATCAGCCCCAGCATTTT.

This clone has just a few counts. V is TRBV19 and J is TRBJ2-1; D is possibly TRBD2 (7 bases). Between the trimmed V and J ends, which lost 3 bases and 4 bases, there was a span of 19 bases. Looked up from germline, CDR1 is LNHDA and CDR2 is SQIVND (reference sequence). The CDR3 is 17 amino acids. The CDR3 nucleotides are TGTGCCAGTAGTATTACCAGGGGCGGGAGAACTTACAATGAGCAGTTCTTC. It codes for CASSITRGGRTYNEQFF.

The chain joins TRBV6-1 to TRBJ1-4; TRBD1 matches 9 bases. Per the germline V gene, CDR1 is MNHNS and CDR2 is SASEGT. The V and J ends lost 3 bases and 7 bases, in that order; junction bases with no gene match: 9. The CDR3 extends over 16 amino acids. The CDR3 loop reads CASSDYEGTGSEKLFF. The CDR3 bases are TGTGCCAGCAGTGACTACGAGGGGACAGGGTCTGAAAAACTGTTTTTT.

This chain connects TRBV10-3 to TRBJ1-1; 8 bases match TRBD1. With V trimmed by 6 bases and J by 0 bases, 3 bases remained unmatched. Germline CDR1 is ENHRY and CDR2 is SYGVKD. The CDR3 is 14 residues long. The CDR3 loop is CAISDRGMNTEAFF. The CDR3 bases are TGTGCCATCAGCGACAGGGGAATGAACACTGAAGCTTTCTTT.

In DNA, the CDR3 is TGTGCCAGCAGCGCCTACCTAGGTCAAGAGACCCAGTACTTC. Amino acids: CASSAYLGQETQYF. The chain carries TRBV9 and TRBJ2-5; D ambiguous. Between the trimmed V and J ends, which lost 3 bases and 2 bases, there was a span of 11 bases. CDR1 SGDLS and CDR2 YYNGEE come from the germline V gene. The CDR3 is made up of 14 amino acids.

The chain couples TRBV5-4 to TRBJ1-4; D possibly corresponds to TRBD1 (6 bases). V lost 1 base and J 6 bases, leaving 10 bases between the germline ends. CDR3 length: 14 residues. Germline assignment: CDR1 SGHNT and CDR2 YYREEE (reference sequence). The CDR3 loop is CASSLQGRDEKLFF. CDR3 sequence (DNA): TGTGCCAGCAGCTTGCAGGGGAGGGATGAAAAACTGTTTTTT.

V and J are TRBV19 and TRBJ1-1, with 7 bases identical to TRBD1. CDR3 length equals 15 residues. V shed 7 bases, J shed 1 base, and the junction held 9 bases outside the gene matches. Germline lookup yields CDR1 LNHDA and CDR2 SQIVND (reference sequence). CDR3 sequence: CASTDGTAWNTEAFF. The CDR3 nucleotides read TGTGCCAGTACCGACGGGACAGCATGGAACACTGAAGCTTTCTTT.

This chain connects TRBV4-1 to TRBJ1-2; D is perhaps TRBD1 (6 bases). The CDR3 is made up of 16 amino acids. CDR1 and CDR2 (germline): MGHRA, YSYEKL. The V and J ends lost 0 bases and 9 bases respectively, with 20 bases between them. CDR3 sequence reads: CASSQEGGINAMRYTF. Here the CDR3 DNA reads TGCGCCAGCAGCCAAGAAGGGGGGATAAACGCTATGCGCTACACCTTC.